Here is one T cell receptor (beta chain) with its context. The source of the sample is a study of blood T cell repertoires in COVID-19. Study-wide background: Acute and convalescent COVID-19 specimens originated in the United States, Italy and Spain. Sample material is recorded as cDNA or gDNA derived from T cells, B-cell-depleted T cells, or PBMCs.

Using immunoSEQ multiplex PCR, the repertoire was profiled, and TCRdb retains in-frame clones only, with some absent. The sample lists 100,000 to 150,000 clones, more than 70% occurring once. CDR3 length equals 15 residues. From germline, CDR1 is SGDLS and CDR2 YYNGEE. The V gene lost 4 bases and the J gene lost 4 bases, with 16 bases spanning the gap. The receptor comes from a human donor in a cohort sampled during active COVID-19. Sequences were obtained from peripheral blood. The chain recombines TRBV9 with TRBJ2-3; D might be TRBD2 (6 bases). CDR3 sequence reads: CASSNQGTPADTQYF. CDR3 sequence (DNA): TGTGCCAGCAGCAACCAAGGGACTCCAGCAGATACGCAGTATTTT. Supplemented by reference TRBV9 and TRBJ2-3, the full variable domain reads DSGVTQTPKHLITATGQRVTLRCSPRSGDLSVYWYQQSLDQGLQFLIQYYNGEERAKGNILERFSAQQFPDLHSELNLSSLELGDSALYFCASSNQGTPADTQYFGPGTRLTVL.